In this sample, the clone carrying this TCR beta chain turned up a few times. Antigen unknown. Preparation of the TCRbeta library used unique molecular identifiers. TCRdb ran MiXCR on the PCR reads and lists one entry per CDR3 protein. Of 670,000 or so distinct CDR3 sequences in the sample, approximately 14% were seen once. The sample originates from a study of T-cell reconstitution after alpha-beta-depleted transplantation in children. Regarding the study as a whole: Several patients had high TCRbeta diversity at day 60; it came from surviving recipient T cells and thymic progenitors. Reportedly, alpha-beta T cells present about two months post-transplant originated from several hundred expanded clones of graft origin.

V was clipped by 5 bases and J by 4 bases; unmatched bases: 10. Germline-derived CDR1 and CDR2 are MNHNS and SASEGT. This CDR3 region has 16 residues. The rearrangement links TRBV6-1 to TRBJ2-7; 11 nucleotides match TRBD2. The material was PBMCs, obtained before TCRalphabeta/CD19-depleted stem cell transplant. This sequence originates from a girl between 2 and 10 years old with congenital amegakaryocytic thrombocytopenia, due to receive a stem cell transplant. The CDR3 reads CASSPGTSGQFYEQYF. CDR3 sequence (DNA): TGTGCCAGCAGTCCCGGGACTAGCGGACAGTTTTACGAGCAGTACTTC.